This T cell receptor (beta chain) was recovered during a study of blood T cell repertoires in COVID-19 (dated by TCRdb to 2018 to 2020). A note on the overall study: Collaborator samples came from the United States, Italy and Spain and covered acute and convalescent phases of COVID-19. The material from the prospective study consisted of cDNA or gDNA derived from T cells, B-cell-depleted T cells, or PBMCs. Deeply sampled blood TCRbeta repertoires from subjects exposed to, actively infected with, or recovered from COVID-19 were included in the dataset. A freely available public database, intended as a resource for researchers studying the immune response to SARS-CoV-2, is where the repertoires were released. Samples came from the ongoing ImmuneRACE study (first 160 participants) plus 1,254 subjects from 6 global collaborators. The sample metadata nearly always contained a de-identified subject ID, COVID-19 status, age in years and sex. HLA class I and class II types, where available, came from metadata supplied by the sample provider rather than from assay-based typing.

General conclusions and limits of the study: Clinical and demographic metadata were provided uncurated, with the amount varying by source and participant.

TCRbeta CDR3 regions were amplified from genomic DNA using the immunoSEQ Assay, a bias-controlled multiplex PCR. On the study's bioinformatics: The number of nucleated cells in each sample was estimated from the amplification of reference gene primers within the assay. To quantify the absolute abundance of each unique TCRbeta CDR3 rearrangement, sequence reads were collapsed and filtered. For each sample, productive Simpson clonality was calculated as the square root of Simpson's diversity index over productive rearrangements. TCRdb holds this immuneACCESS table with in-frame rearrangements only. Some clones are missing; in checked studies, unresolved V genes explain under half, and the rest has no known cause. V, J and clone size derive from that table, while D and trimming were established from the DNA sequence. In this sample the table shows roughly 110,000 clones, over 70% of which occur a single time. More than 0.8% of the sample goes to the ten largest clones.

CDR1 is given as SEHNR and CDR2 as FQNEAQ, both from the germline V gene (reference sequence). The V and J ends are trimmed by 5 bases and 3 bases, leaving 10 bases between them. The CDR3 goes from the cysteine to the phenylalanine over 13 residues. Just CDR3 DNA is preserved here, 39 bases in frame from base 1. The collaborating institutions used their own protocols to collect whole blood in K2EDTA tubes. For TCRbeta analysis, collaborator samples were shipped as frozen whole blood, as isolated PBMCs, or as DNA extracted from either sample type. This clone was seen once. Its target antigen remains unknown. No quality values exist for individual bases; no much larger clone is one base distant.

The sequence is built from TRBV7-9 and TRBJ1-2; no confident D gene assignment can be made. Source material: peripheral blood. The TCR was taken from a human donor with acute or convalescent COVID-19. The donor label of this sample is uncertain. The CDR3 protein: CASSPGLYYGYTF. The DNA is TGTGCCAGCAGCCCAGGACTTTACTATGGCTACACCTTC.